Detailed here is one T cell receptor beta chain. In the original workflow: Nucleated cell number was recorded as an estimate derived from reference gene primer amplification. This table comes from immunoSEQ multiplex PCR, and its TCRdb copy is limited to in-frame clones, with some not included. V and J calls and clone size are those listed in that table; D and trimming were worked out from the DNA. The sample consists of around 280,000 clones, 89% of them appearing once. This CDR3 is 16 amino acids long. From germline, CDR1 is MDHEN and CDR2 SYDVKM. With V trimmed by 6 bases and J by 3 bases, 12 bases remained unmatched. The data derive from a study of blood T cell repertoires in COVID-19. Study at large: Samples came from the United States, Italy and Spain, spanning acute and convalescent COVID-19. PBMCs, B-cell-depleted T cells, or T cells were the source of the cDNA or gDNA that made up the material.

Seattle participants joined during active infection and were tracked over time. The TCR originated in a woman in her 30s with COVID-19, enrolled during active disease. The rearrangement joins TRBV28 to TRBJ2-3; 7 nucleotides line up with TRBD1. Sequences were obtained from peripheral blood. CDR3 amino acids: CASSLQGLGSTDTQYF. The DNA of the CDR3 is TGTGCCAGCAGCCTACAGGGGTTGGGGTCGACAGATACGCAGTATTTT.